This T cell receptor (beta chain) was documented in a study of blood T cell repertoires in COVID-19. Participants were placed into cohorts based on the clinical history they reported. This clone is a singleton in its sample. Additional DNA sequences in this sample encode the identical CDR3. This CDR3 is 15 amino acids long. CDR1 is SGDLS and CDR2 is YYNGEE in the germline V gene. Trimming took 2 bases from V and 6 from J; bases not matched to a gene: 5. The data were produced by immunoSEQ multiplex PCR, yet TCRdb's version contains in-frame clones alone and is incomplete. The sample contains roughly 250,000 clones, about 83% of which appear only once.

Sequences were obtained from PBMCs or T cells enriched from blood (not recorded which). V gene TRBV9 combines with J gene TRBJ2-3; TRBD2 aligns across 11 bases. This sequence originates from a woman in her thirties or forties who had been exposed to COVID-19. The CDR3 here is CASSVSSGGLDTQYF. The CDR3 nucleotides read TGTGCCAGCAGCGTCTCTAGCGGGGGGCTTGATACGCAGTATTTT.